This is a list of T cell receptor beta chains from one sample in a study of blood T cell repertoires in COVID-19. The table came from immunoSEQ multiplex PCR; TCRdb's copy has only in-frame clones and leaves some out. The sample includes about 170,000 clones, over 75% of them seen just once. Sequenced input: PBMCs or T cells enriched from blood (not recorded which). These receptors were taken from a human donor with acute COVID-19. The donor label of this sample is uncertain. CDR3s include the opening cysteine and the closing phenylalanine or tryptophan. The order of the fields is J gene, CDR3 length, D gene, clone size, V gene, CDR3 DNA, CDR3 protein. The D gene is left open where the match is weak. The listing skips clone size in some rows; elsewhere it reads once, few, many or a size class.

TRBJ2-3 16 TRBD2 few TRBV10-3 TGTGCCATCAGTGGAAGAGGCGGGGGGGCGACAGATACGCAGTATTTT CAISGRGGGATDTQYF
TRBJ1-3 15 NA NA TRBV4-2 TGTGCCAGCAGCCAAGATACAGGGACCGGAAACACCATATATTTT CASSQDTGTGNTIYF
TRBJ2-3 13 NA NA TRBV4-2 TGTGCCAGCAGCCATAACAGGGCAGATACGCAGTATTTT CASSHNRADTQYF
TRBJ2-5 14 NA once TRBV19 TGTGCCAGTAGCCTCCCTGGACTCGGGGAGACCCAGTACTTC CASSLPGLGETQYF
TRBJ2-1 16 TRBD2 once TRBV7-2 TGTGCCAGCAGCTTAAGACTAGCGGGGGGGCGAAATGAGCAGTTCTTC CASSLRLAGGRNEQFF
TRBJ1-5 17 TRBD1 NA TRBV5-6 TGTGCCAGCAGCTCACACCGGACAGGGTTGGGCAATCAGCCCCAGCATTTT CASSSHRTGLGNQPQHF
TRBJ2-7 11 TRBD1 NA TRBV10-3 TGTGCCGCTACAGGGGGAAGGGAGCAGTACTTC CAATGGREQYF
TRBJ2-4 16 TRBD2 NA TRBV2 TGTGCCAGCAGTCCGATAGCGGGGGCGGCCAAAAACATTCAGTACTTC CASSPIAGAAKNIQYF
TRBJ2-5 15 TRBD1 NA TRBV7-9 TGTGCCAGCAGCCTACTACAGGGGTTACAAGAGACCCAGTACTTC CASSLLQGLQETQYF
TRBJ1-1 15 NA NA TRBV19 TGTGCCAGTAGTATAGGGGGGGTCATGAACACTGAAGCTTTCTTT CASSIGGVMNTEAFF
TRBJ2-2 16 NA NA TRBV18 TGTGCCAGCTCCCCACCTCTCGGGGATCCACCCGGGGAGCTGTTTTTT CASSPPLGDPPGELFF
TRBJ2-5 15 TRBD1 NA TRBV7-3 TGTGCCAGCAGCTTAGGGGGACAGGGACAAGAGACCCAGTACTTC CASSLGGQGQETQYF
TRBJ1-4 15 NA NA TRBV27 TGTGCCAGCAGTCAGGGGAGCGCAACTAATGAAAAACTGTTTTTT CASSQGSATNEKLFF
TRBJ1-5 14 TRBD1 NA TRBV24-1 TGTGCCAGTTCCGGGACAGGGCTTCAGGGGCCCCAGCATTTT CASSGTGLQGPQHF
TRBJ2-3 16 NA NA TRBV19 TGTGCCAGTAGCCATGCGGACCAGGGAAGCACAGATACGCAGTATTTT CASSHADQGSTDTQYF
TRBJ1-1 15 TRBD1 NA TRBV4-1 TGCGCCAGCAGCCGAACCCAGGGGGGGAACACTGAAGCTTTCTTT CASSRTQGGNTEAFF
TRBJ2-3 15 TRBD2 NA TRBV7-3 TGTGCCAGCAGCCGTAGCGGGGGGAGCACAGATACGCAGTATTTT CASSRSGGSTDTQYF